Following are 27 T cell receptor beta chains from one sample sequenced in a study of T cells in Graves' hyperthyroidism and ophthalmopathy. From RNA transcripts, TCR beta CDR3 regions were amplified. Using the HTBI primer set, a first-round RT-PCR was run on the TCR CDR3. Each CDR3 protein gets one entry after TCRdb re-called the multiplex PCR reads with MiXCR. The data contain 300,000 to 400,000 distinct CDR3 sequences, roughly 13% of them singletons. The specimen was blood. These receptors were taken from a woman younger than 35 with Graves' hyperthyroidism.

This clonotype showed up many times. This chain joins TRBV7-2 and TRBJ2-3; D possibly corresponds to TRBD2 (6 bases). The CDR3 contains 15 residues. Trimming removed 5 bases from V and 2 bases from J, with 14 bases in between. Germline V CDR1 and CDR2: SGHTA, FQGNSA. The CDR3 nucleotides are TGTGCCAGCAGCCAATCGGGACTCTACACAGATACGCAGTATTTT. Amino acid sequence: CASSQSGLYTDTQYF. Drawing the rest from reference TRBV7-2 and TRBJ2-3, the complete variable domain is GAGVSQSPSNKVTEKGKDVELRCDPISGHTALYWYRQSLGQGLEFLIYFQGNSAPDKSGLPSDRFSAERTGGSVSTLTIQRTQQEDSAVYLCASSQSGLYTDTQYFGPGTRLTVL.

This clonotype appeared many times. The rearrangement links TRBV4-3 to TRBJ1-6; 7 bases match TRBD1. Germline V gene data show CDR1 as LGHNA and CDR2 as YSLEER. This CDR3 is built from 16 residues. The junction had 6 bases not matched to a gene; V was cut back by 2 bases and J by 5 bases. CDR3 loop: CASSQYATGNNSPLHF. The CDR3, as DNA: TGCGCCAGCAGCCAATACGCGACAGGGAATAATTCACCCCTCCACTTT.

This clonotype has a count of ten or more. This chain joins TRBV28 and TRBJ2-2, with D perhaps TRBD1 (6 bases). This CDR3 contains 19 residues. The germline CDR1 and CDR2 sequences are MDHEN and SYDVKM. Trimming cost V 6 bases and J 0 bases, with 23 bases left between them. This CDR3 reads CASRPRILRTAPNTGELFF. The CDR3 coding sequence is TGTGCCAGCAGGCCCCGGATTTTAAGGACAGCGCCGAACACCGGGGAGCTGTTTTTT.

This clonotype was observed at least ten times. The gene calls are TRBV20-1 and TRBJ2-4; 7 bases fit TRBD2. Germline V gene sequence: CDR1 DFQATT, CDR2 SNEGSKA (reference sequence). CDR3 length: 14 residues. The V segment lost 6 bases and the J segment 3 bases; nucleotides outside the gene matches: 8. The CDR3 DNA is TGCAGTGCCCCTGGGGGGGGGGGCAAAAACATTCAGTACTTC. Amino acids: CSAPGGGGKNIQYF.

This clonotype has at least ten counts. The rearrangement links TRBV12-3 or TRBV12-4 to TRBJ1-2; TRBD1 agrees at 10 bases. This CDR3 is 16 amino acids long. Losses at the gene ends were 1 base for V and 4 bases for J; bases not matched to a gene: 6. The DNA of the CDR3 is TGTGCCAGCAGTTTAGTAACGGGACAGGGGACCTATGGCTACACCTTC. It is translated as CASSLVTGQGTYGYTF.

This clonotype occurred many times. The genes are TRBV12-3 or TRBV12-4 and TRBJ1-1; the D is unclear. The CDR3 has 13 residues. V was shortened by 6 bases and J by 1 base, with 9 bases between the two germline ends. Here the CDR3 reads CASSYSRNTEAFF. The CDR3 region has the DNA TGTGCCAGCAGCTACAGCCGGAACACTGAAGCTTTCTTT.

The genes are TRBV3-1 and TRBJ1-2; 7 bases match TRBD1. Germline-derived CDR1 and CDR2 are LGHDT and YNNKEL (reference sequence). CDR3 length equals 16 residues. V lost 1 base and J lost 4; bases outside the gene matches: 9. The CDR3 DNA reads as TGTGCCAGCAGCCAAGGCCTACAGGGGCAGTCCTATGGCTACACCTTC. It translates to CASSQGLQGQSYGYTF.

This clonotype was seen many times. The CDR3: CSVRLRYTGELFF. In DNA form, the CDR3 reads TGCAGCGTTCGCCTCAGATACACCGGGGAGCTGTTTTTT. This chain uses TRBV29-1 with TRBJ2-2; no definite D call. Germline CDR1 SQVTM, CDR2 ANQGSEA. This CDR3 has 13 residues. Between the trimmed V and J ends, which lost 5 bases and 3 bases, there was a span of 10 bases.

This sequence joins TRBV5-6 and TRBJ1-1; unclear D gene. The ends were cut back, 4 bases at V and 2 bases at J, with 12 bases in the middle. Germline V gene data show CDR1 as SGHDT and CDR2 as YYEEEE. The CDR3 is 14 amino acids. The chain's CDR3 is CASSQIRVNTEAFF. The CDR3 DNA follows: TGTGCCAGCAGCCAAATCCGGGTTAACACTGAAGCTTTCTTT.

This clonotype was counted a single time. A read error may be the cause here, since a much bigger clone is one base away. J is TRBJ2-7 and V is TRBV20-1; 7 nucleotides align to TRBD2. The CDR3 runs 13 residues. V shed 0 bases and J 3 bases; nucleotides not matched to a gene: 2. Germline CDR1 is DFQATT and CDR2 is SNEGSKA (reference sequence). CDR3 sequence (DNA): TGCAGTGCTAGAGATGGGGGGGGCTACGAGCAGTACTTC. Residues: CSARDGGGYEQYF.

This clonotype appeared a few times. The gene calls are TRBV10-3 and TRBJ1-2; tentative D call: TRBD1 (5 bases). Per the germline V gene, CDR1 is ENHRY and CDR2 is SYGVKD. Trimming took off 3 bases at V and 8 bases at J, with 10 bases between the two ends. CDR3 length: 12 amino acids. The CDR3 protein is CAISDQGSGYTF. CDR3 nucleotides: TGTGCCATCAGTGATCAGGGTTCAGGCTACACCTTC.

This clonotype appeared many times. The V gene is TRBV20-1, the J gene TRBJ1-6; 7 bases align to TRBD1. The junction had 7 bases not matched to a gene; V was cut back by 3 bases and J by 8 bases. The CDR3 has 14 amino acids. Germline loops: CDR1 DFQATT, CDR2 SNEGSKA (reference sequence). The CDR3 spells CSARTGQNDSPLHF. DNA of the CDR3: TGCAGTGCTAGGACAGGGCAAAACGATTCACCCCTCCACTTT.

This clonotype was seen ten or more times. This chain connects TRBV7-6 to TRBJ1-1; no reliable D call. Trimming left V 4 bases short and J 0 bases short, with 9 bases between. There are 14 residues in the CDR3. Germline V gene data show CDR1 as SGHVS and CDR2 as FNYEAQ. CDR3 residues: CASSYPAVNTEAFF. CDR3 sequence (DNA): TGTGCCAGCAGCTACCCTGCCGTGAACACTGAAGCTTTCTTT.

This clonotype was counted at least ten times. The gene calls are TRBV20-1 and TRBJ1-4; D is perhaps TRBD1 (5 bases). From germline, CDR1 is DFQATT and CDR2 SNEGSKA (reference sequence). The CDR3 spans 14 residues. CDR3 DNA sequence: TGCAGCTCTCCCCGGGGCCCAACTAATGAAAAACTGTTTTTT. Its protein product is CSSPRGPTNEKLFF.

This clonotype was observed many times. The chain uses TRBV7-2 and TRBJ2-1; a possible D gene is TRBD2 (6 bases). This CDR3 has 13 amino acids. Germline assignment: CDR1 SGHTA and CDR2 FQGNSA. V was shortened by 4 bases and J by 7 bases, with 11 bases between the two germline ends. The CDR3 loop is CASSSFLANEQFF. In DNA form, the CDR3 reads TGTGCCAGCAGCTCCTTCCTAGCGAATGAGCAGTTCTTC.

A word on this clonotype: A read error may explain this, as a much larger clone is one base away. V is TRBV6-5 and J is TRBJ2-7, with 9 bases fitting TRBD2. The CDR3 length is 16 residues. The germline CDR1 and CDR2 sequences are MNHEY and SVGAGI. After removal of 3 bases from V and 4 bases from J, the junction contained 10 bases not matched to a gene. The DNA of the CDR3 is TGTGCCAGCAGTTATCTTAGCGGGAGTTCGGTATACGAGCAGTACTTC. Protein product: CASSYLSGSSVYEQYF.

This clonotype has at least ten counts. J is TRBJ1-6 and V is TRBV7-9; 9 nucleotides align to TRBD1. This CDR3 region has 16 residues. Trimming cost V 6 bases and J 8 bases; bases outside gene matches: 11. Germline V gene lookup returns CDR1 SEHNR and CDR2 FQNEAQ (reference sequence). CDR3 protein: CASSPLGGQGDSPLHF. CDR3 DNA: TGTGCCAGCAGTCCCCTTGGGGGACAGGGTGATTCACCCCTCCACTTT.

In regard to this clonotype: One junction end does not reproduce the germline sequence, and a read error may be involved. CDR3 nucleotides: TGTGCCATCAGTAGCGGGAGCAGATACAATAAGCAGTTCTTC. Translated: CAISSGSRYNKQFF. The V and J genes are TRBV10-3 and TRBJ2-1, with TRBD2 matching over 8 bases. Germline V gives CDR1 ENHRY, CDR2 SYGVKD. The CDR3 is 14 amino acids.

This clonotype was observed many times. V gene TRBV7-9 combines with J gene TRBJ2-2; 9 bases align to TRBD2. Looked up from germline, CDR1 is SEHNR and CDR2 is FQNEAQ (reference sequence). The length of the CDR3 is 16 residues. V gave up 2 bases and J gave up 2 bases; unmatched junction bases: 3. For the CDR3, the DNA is TGTGCCAGCAGCTTACGCGGGGGGGCCAACACCGGGGAGCTGTTTTTT. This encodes CASSLRGGANTGELFF.

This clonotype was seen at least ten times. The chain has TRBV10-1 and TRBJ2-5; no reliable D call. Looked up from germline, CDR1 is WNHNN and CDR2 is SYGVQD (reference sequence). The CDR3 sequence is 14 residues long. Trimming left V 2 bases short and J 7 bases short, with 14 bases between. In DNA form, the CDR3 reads TGCGCCAGCAGTGAGGTCTTGGAGCGTGGGACCCAGTACTTC. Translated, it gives CASSEVLERGTQYF.

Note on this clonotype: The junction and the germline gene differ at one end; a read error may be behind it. The CDR3 region is CASSSGFKSIQYF. The CDR3 region has the DNA TGTGCCAGCAGCTCGGGCTTTAAAAGCATTCAGTACTTC. This sequence joins TRBV7-6 and TRBJ2-4; no clear D. Germline CDR1 SGHVS, CDR2 FNYEAQ. The CDR3 covers 13 residues. The full variable domain, with the rest looked up from reference TRBV7-6 and TRBJ2-4, is GAGVSQSPRYKVTKRGQDVALRCDPISGHVSLYWYRQALGQGPEFLTYFNYEAQQDKSGLPNDRFSAERPEGSISTLTIQRTEQRDSAMYRCASSSGFKSIQYFGAGTRLSVL.

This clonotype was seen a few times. The CDR3 is CASNHIGGSVTEAFF. CDR3 nucleotides: TGTGCCAGCAACCACATCGGGGGGAGTGTCACTGAAGCTTTCTTT. V is TRBV6-2 or TRBV6-3 and J is TRBJ1-1, with D perhaps TRBD1 (5 bases). Looked up from germline, CDR1 is MNHEY and CDR2 is SVGEGT. CDR3 length: 15 amino acids. The ends were cut back, 7 bases at V and 4 bases at J, with 19 bases in the middle.

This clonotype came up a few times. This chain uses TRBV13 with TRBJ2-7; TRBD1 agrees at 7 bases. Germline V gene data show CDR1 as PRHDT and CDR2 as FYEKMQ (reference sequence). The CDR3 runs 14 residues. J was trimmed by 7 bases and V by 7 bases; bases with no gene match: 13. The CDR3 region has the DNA TGTGCCAGCACCCAGACGACAGGGTTAGAGGAGCAGTACTTC. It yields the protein CASTQTTGLEEQYF.

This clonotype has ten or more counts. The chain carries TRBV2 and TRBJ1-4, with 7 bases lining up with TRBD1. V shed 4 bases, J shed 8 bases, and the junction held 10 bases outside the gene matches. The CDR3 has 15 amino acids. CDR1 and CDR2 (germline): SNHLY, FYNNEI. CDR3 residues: CASSVEGGGREKLFF. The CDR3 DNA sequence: TGTGCCAGCAGTGTTGAAGGGGGCGGTCGCGAAAAACTGTTTTTT. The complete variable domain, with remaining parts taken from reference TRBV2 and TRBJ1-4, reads EPEVTQTPSHQVTQMGQEVILRCVPISNHLYFYWYRQILGQKVEFLVSFYNNEISEKSEIFDDQFSVERPDGSNFTLKIRSTKLEDSAMYFCASSVEGGGREKLFFGSGTQLSVL.

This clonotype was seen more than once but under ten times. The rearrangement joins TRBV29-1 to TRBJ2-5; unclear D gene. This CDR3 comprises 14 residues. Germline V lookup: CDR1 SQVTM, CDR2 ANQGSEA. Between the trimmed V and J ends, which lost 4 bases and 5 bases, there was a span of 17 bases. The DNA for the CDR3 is TGCAGCGTTGCATGGTCTCTGACGAGGGAGACCCAGTACTTC. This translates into CSVAWSLTRETQYF. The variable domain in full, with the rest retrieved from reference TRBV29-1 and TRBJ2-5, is SAVISQKPSRDICQRGTSLTIQCQVDSQVTMMFWYRQQPGQSLTLIATANQGSEATYESGFVIDKFPISRPNLTFSTLTVSNMSPEDSSIYLCSVAWSLTRETQYFGPGTRLLVL.

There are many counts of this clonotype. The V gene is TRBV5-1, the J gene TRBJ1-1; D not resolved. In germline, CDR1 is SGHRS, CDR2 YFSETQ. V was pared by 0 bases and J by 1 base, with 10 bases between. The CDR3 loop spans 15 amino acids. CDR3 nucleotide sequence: TGCGCCAGCAGCTTGGACACCGAACGGAACACTGAAGCTTTCTTT. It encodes CASSLDTERNTEAFF.

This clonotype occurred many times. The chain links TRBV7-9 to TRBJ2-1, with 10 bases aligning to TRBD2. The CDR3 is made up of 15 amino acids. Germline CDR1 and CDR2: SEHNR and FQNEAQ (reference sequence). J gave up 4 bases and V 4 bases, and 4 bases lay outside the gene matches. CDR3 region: CASSWSGGAYNEQFF. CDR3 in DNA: TGTGCCAGCAGCTGGAGCGGGGGGGCTTACAATGAGCAGTTCTTC.